These 16 T cell receptor beta chains originate from one sample sequenced in a study of cytomegalovirus exposure and HLA in healthy donors. The primer mix had 60 Vbeta and 13 Jbeta primers. Assay used: immunoSEQ multiplex PCR; TCRdb lists only in-frame clones, some missing. The table includes under 200,000 clones, approximately 88% detected once. The specimen was PBMCs. The receptors were sampled from a man aged 30-40 years in good health and CMV-seronegative.

V gene TRBV9 combines with J gene TRBJ2-7; a weak D match, TRBD1 (6 bases). There are 15 residues in the CDR3. V was pared by 1 base and J by 4 bases, with 15 bases between. Germline V gives CDR1 SGDLS, CDR2 YYNGEE. In DNA, the CDR3 is TGTGCCAGCAGCGTACATTCCCGTCAGGGGTACGAGCAGTACTTC. This gives the protein CASSVHSRQGYEQYF.

The chain carries TRBV5-1 and TRBJ1-2, with TRBD1 matching 8 bases. After removal of 3 bases from V and 4 bases from J, the junction contained 5 bases not matched to a gene. The germline V gene has CDR1 SGHRS and CDR2 YFSETQ. This CDR3 has 14 residues. CDR3 region: CASSSGQEFYGYTF. CDR3 sequence (DNA): TGCGCCAGCAGCTCGGGACAGGAATTCTATGGCTACACCTTC.

The chain is built from TRBV5-4 and TRBJ2-3; D is perhaps TRBD2 (6 bases). There are 15 residues in the CDR3. Germline-derived CDR1 and CDR2 are SGHNT and YYREEE (reference sequence). With 0 bases removed from V and 2 bases from J, the gap between germline ends came to 10 bases. The CDR3: CASSLEAGITDTQYF. CDR3 nucleotides: TGTGCCAGCAGCTTGGAGGCGGGGATCACAGATACGCAGTATTTT.

The chain links TRBV30 to TRBJ2-7; 8 nucleotides align to TRBD2. V shed 2 bases, J shed 3 bases, and the junction held 9 bases outside the gene matches. This CDR3 spans 15 amino acids. The V gene's germline CDR1 is GTSNPN and CDR2 SVGIG (reference sequence). The CDR3, as DNA: TGTGCCTGGAGTATCAGGCGGGAGGTTTACTACGAGCAGTACTTC. It codes for CAWSIRREVYYEQYF.

This sequence joins TRBV6-1 and TRBJ1-2, with D possibly being TRBD1 (6 bases). The CDR3 contains 16 residues. Trimming took 2 bases from V and 6 from J, leaving 19 bases between them. The V gene's germline CDR1 is MNHNS and CDR2 SASEGT. The CDR3 DNA reads TGTGCCAGCAGTGAAAACTGGCAGGGGATAAAAGATGGCTACACCTTC. It specifies CASSENWQGIKDGYTF.

This chain joins TRBV29-1 and TRBJ1-2; 8 bases fit TRBD1. V shed 3 bases, J shed 4 bases, and the junction held 7 bases outside the gene matches. CDR1 is SQVTM and CDR2 is ANQGSEA in the germline V gene. This CDR3 has 14 amino acids. The CDR3 loop is CSVDPGGAGYGYTF. The CDR3 DNA sequence: TGCAGCGTTGACCCAGGGGGCGCGGGCTATGGCTACACCTTC.

The V call is TRBV7-9, the J call TRBJ2-3; possible D gene TRBD2, 6 bases. The CDR3 extends over 15 amino acids. The V end lost 3 bases, the J end lost 0 bases, and 10 bases lay between the germline ends. Germline-derived CDR1 and CDR2 are SEHNR and FQNEAQ (reference sequence). The CDR3 bases are TGTGCCAGCAGCTTGTCCGGGACTAGCACAGATACGCAGTATTTT. It translates to CASSLSGTSTDTQYF. Full variable domain (rest looked up from reference TRBV7-9 and TRBJ2-3): DTGVSQNPRHKITKRGQNVTFRCDPISEHNRLYWYRQTLGQGPEFLTYFQNEAQLEKSRLLSDRFSAERPKGSFSTLEIQRTEQGDSAMYLCASSLSGTSTDTQYFGPGTRLTVL.

The V gene is TRBV7-9, the J gene TRBJ2-5, with 10 positions matching TRBD2. Germline assignment: CDR1 SEHNR and CDR2 FQNEAQ (reference sequence). The length of the CDR3 is 15 residues. V lost 4 bases and J lost 5; bases outside the gene matches: 7. The CDR3 is CASSSVAGGGETQYF. The CDR3 DNA reads TGTGCCAGCAGCTCAGTAGCGGGAGGTGGGGAGACCCAGTACTTC.

The chain uses TRBV27 and TRBJ2-1; D possibly corresponds to TRBD2 (6 bases). The CDR3 length is 14 residues. Germline V CDR1 and CDR2: MNHEY, SMNVEV (reference sequence). V was cut by 4 bases and J by 7 bases, with 14 bases left in between. The CDR3 loop is CASSSIQGRNEQFF. CDR3 in DNA: TGTGCCAGCAGTTCTATACAAGGGAGGAATGAGCAGTTCTTC.

The rearrangement links TRBV5-4 to TRBJ2-3; 8 bases are shared with TRBD2. V was clipped by 3 bases and J by 9 bases; unmatched bases: 18. Per the germline V gene, CDR1 is SGHNT and CDR2 is YYREEE (reference sequence). The length of the CDR3 is 17 residues. The CDR3 coding sequence is TGTGCCAGCAGCTCCCTCCTAGCGGGTCCTCTCCAGCACACGCAGTATTTT. Translating it yields CASSSLLAGPLQHTQYF.

The chain uses TRBV6-5 and TRBJ1-2; 8 bases map to TRBD1. The germline CDR1 and CDR2 sequences are MNHEY and SVGAGI. This CDR3 is 16 amino acids long. J was trimmed by 3 bases and V by 0 bases; bases with no gene match: 6. CDR3 nucleotides: TGTGCCAGCAGTTACTCGCCAGGGGGCGCCTACTATGGCTACACCTTC. Its translation: CASSYSPGGAYYGYTF.

A single count supports this clone. V is TRBV30 and J is TRBJ1-3; D unclear. From germline, CDR1 is GTSNPN and CDR2 SVGIG (reference sequence). Trimming took off 0 bases at V and 8 bases at J, with 17 bases between the two ends. The CDR3 is 15 residues long. The CDR3 loop reads CAWSVLEAGRHTIYF. The CDR3 bases are TGTGCCTGGAGTGTACTTGAGGCGGGAAGACACACCATATATTTT. Looking up the rest from reference TRBV30 and TRBJ1-3 gives the full variable domain: SQTIHQWPATLVQPVGSPLSLECTVEGTSNPNLYWYRQAAGRGLQLLFYSVGIGQISSEVPQNLSASRPQDRQFILSSKKLLLSDSGFYLCAWSVLEAGRHTIYFGEGSWLTVV.

The CDR3 sequence is CASSLSGRAVGELFF. CDR3 DNA: TGTGCCAGCAGCTTAAGCGGGAGGGCCGTCGGGGAGCTGTTTTTT. V is TRBV7-2 and J is TRBJ2-2; 10 nucleotides match TRBD2. This CDR3 has 15 amino acids. J was trimmed by 7 bases and V by 2 bases; bases with no gene match: 4. Per germline, CDR1 SGHTA and CDR2 FQGNSA.

The V and J genes are TRBV7-9 and TRBJ2-7; TRBD2 is a possible D gene (5 bases). Germline assignment: CDR1 SEHNR and CDR2 FQNEAQ (reference sequence). Trimming removed 3 bases from V and 2 bases from J, with 11 bases in between. The CDR3 totals 14 residues. The CDR3 spells CASSFEAGAYEQYF. In DNA form, the CDR3 reads TGTGCCAGCAGCTTCGAGGCCGGGGCCTACGAGCAGTACTTC.

The V call is TRBV6-5, the J call TRBJ1-1, with 8 bases aligning to TRBD1. Germline V CDR1 and CDR2: MNHEY, SVGAGI. The trim removed 6 bases at V and 4 bases at J, leaving 4 bases unmatched. The CDR3 loop spans 13 amino acids. CDR3 bases: TGTGCCAGCAGGCCCAGGGGGCTCACTGAAGCTTTCTTT. Protein product: CASRPRGLTEAFF.

V and J are TRBV13 and TRBJ2-7; TRBD1 is a possible D gene (6 bases). V shed 4 bases and J shed 2 bases, with 12 bases lying between them. The CDR3 has 14 amino acids. The V gene's germline CDR1 is PRHDT and CDR2 FYEKMQ (reference sequence). CDR3 in DNA: TGTGCCAGCAGCTCTGGGGACAATGCCTACGAGCAGTACTTC. It is translated as CASSSGDNAYEQYF. The full variable domain, with the rest looked up from reference TRBV13 and TRBJ2-7, is AAGVIQSPRHLIKEKRETATLKCYPIPRHDTVYWYQQGPGQDPQFLISFYEKMQSDKGSIPDRFSAQQFSDYHSELNMSSLELGDSALYFCASSSGDNAYEQYFGPGTRLTVT.